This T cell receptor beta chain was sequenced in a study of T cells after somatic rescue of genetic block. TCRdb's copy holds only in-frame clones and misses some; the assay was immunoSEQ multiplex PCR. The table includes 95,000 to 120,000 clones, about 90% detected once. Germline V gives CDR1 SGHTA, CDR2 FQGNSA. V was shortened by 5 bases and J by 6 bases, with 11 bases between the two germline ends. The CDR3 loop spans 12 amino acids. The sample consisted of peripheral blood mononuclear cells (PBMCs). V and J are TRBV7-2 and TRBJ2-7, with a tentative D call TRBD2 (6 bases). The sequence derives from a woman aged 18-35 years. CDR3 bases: TGTGCCAGCAGCCGCCACGGGGGCGAGCAGTACTTC. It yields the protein CASSRHGGEQYF.